The 18 T cell receptor beta chains below come from one sample, sequenced in a study of T-cell reconstitution after alpha-beta-depleted transplantation in children. Unique molecular identifiers were incorporated into the prepared TCRbeta library. TCRdb independently ran MiXCR on the PCR reads; one entry per CDR3 protein. The sample contains hundreds of thousands of distinct CDR3 sequences, approximately 13% of which appear only once. Sequences were derived from PBMCs from the stem cell graft donor, sampled from the stem cell graft. The receptors come from a human donor who donated a stem cell graft to a child with combined immunodeficiency.

This sequence joins TRBV7-2 and TRBJ2-3, with TRBD2 identical over 13 bases. With 6 bases clipped from V and 2 bases from J, the junction kept 5 bases outside the gene matches. CDR3 length: 16 amino acids. From germline, CDR1 is SGHTA and CDR2 FQGNSA. The CDR3 reads CASRQGLAGATDTQYF. DNA of the CDR3: TGTGCCAGCAGACAAGGACTAGCGGGAGCCACAGATACGCAGTATTTT.

This clonotype was picked up a small number of times. The J gene is TRBJ1-2, the V gene TRBV6-2 or TRBV6-3; D not certain. Trimming took off 6 bases at V and 5 bases at J, with 25 bases between the two ends. CDR1 MNHEY and CDR2 SVGEGT come from the germline V gene. The CDR3 totals 17 residues. CDR3 amino acids: CASSRRPGSTALYGYTF. The DNA for the CDR3 is TGTGCCAGCAGCCGCCGCCCTGGGAGTACAGCCCTTTATGGCTACACCTTC.

This clonotype was seen repeatedly, ten times or more. The chain recombines TRBV7-8 with TRBJ2-1; TRBD2 matches 8 bases. Germline V gives CDR1 SGHVS, CDR2 FQNEAQ. This CDR3 is built from 14 residues. Trimming cost V 2 bases and J 7 bases; bases outside gene matches: 4. The CDR3 DNA sequence: TGTGCCAGCAGCTTACACGGGAGGGCAAATGAGCAGTTCTTC. Translation: CASSLHGRANEQFF.

The chain links TRBV20-1 to TRBJ1-3; 7 bases map to TRBD1. The V and J ends lost 5 bases and 6 bases, in that order; junction bases with no gene match: 10. The CDR3 contains 14 residues. Germline lookup yields CDR1 DFQATT and CDR2 SNEGSKA (reference sequence). CDR3 loop: CSAPRGGSTNTIYF. The DNA for the CDR3 is TGCAGTGCTCCCAGGGGGGGGAGTACAAACACCATATATTTT.

The chain uses TRBV12-3 or TRBV12-4 and TRBJ2-2, with TRBD1 identical over 7 bases. The junction had 5 bases not matched to a gene; V was cut back by 6 bases and J by 4 bases. The CDR3 contains 14 residues. CDR3 residues: CASRRPGGTGELFF. The CDR3 DNA follows: TGTGCCAGCAGGAGACCAGGGGGCACCGGGGAGCTGTTTTTT.

The CDR3 reads CSAIGAGEQYF. CDR3 sequence (DNA): TGCAGTGCTATCGGGGCGGGGGAGCAGTACTTC. J is TRBJ2-7 and V is TRBV20-1; D might be TRBD2 (6 bases). Per germline, CDR1 DFQATT and CDR2 SNEGSKA (reference sequence). This CDR3 contains 11 residues. V gave up 4 bases and J gave up 7 bases, with 11 bases separating them.

Many counts were recorded for this clonotype. The chain couples TRBV6-2 or TRBV6-3 to TRBJ2-1; D not certain. Germline-derived CDR1 and CDR2 are MNHEY and SVGEGT. This CDR3 is 16 amino acids long. The V end lost 0 bases, the J end lost 1 base, and 10 bases lay between the germline ends. The DNA for the CDR3 is TGTGCCAGCAGTTACTCGAGGAAAGGTTCCTACAATGAGCAGTTCTTC. The encoded protein is CASSYSRKGSYNEQFF.

The V gene is TRBV4-3, the J gene TRBJ2-1, with a weak D call TRBD2 (6 bases). CDR1 is LGHNA and CDR2 is YSLEER in the germline V gene. This CDR3 is built from 15 residues. V was cut by 6 bases and J by 9 bases, with 21 bases left in between. The chain's CDR3 is CASRGRRGNEGEQFF. DNA of the CDR3: TGCGCCAGCAGGGGTAGGCGGGGCAATGAGGGTGAGCAGTTCTTC.

The sample holds a few counts of this clonotype. CDR3 loop: CASSYQGNYEQYF. CDR3 in DNA: TGTGCCAGCAGTTACCAGGGGAACTACGAGCAGTACTTC. The chain couples TRBV2 to TRBJ2-7, with D possibly matching TRBD1 (6 bases). Per the germline V gene, CDR1 is SNHLY and CDR2 is FYNNEI. The V gene lost 5 bases and the J gene lost 3 bases, with 11 bases spanning the gap. The CDR3 runs 13 residues.

The V gene is TRBV5-1, the J gene TRBJ2-2; 10 positions agree with TRBD2. After removal of 0 bases from V and 3 bases from J, the junction contained 5 bases not matched to a gene. Germline lookup yields CDR1 SGHRS and CDR2 YFSETQ. There are 17 residues in the CDR3. The CDR3 reads CASSLGTSGEYTGELFF. In DNA form, the CDR3 reads TGCGCCAGCAGCTTGGGCACTAGCGGGGAATACACCGGGGAGCTGTTTTTT.

The chain combines TRBV24-1 with TRBJ1-1; the D gene is possibly TRBD1 (5 bases). CDR1 is KGHDR and CDR2 is SFDVKD in the germline V gene. V was clipped by 3 bases and J by 1 base, with 17 bases between them. This CDR3 is 17 amino acids long. The CDR3 bases are TGTGCCACCAGTGATAAGCCGGGGACGAGGAGGAACACTGAAGCTTTCTTT. Its protein product is CATSDKPGTRRNTEAFF.

This clonotype has a count of ten or more. V usage is TRBV29-1 and J usage is TRBJ2-5, with D perhaps matching TRBD2 (5 bases). Trimming removed 5 bases from V and 1 base from J, with 14 bases in between. The length of the CDR3 is 14 residues. Germline V gene sequence: CDR1 SQVTM, CDR2 ANQGSEA. The CDR3 DNA reads TGCAGCGTTTTGAGGGTCACGTCCCAAGAGACCCAGTACTTC. Amino acids: CSVLRVTSQETQYF.

This clonotype has a handful of counts. The V gene is TRBV19, the J gene TRBJ2-7; 10 positions match TRBD2. CDR1 is LNHDA and CDR2 is SQIVND in the germline V gene (reference sequence). With 8 bases clipped from V and 0 bases from J, the junction kept 7 bases outside the gene matches. CDR3 length: 15 residues. CDR3 coding DNA: TGTGCCAGTCAACGCCGGACTAGCGGCTCCTACGAGCAGTACTTC. Its protein is CASQRRTSGSYEQYF.

The chain uses TRBV19 and TRBJ1-5; 11 bases match TRBD1. J was trimmed by 9 bases and V by 1 base; bases with no gene match: 5. From germline, CDR1 is LNHDA and CDR2 SQIVND (reference sequence). This CDR3 spans 15 amino acids. Written as DNA, the CDR3 is TGTGCCAGTAGTATAGTGGGACAGGGGGGGTCGCCCCAGCATTTT. Its translation is CASSIVGQGGSPQHF. The whole variable domain, filled in from reference TRBV19 and TRBJ1-5, reads DGGITQSPKYLFRKEGQNVTLSCEQNLNHDAMYWYRQDPGQGLRLIYYSQIVNDFQKGDIAEGYSVSREKKESFPLTVTSAQKNPTAFYLCASSIVGQGGSPQHFGDGTRLSIL.

This clonotype was observed at least ten times. This sequence joins TRBV7-2 and TRBJ2-3, with D unresolved. With 4 bases removed from V and 5 bases from J, the gap between germline ends came to 13 bases. The CDR3 loop spans 14 amino acids. The germline gives CDR1 SGHTA, CDR2 FQGNSA. The CDR3 is CASSSLPVGDTQYF. Written as DNA, the CDR3 is TGTGCCAGCAGCTCCCTACCCGTTGGAGATACGCAGTATTTT.

This clonotype was counted only a few times. The V call is TRBV3-1, the J call TRBJ2-7; no clear D. V was cut by 4 bases and J by 1 base, with 11 bases left in between. The CDR3 is made up of 14 amino acids. Germline V gives CDR1 LGHDT, CDR2 YNNKEL (reference sequence). CDR3 residues: CASSLRLGSYEQYF. In DNA form, the CDR3 reads TGTGCCAGCAGCCTCCGACTGGGGTCCTACGAGCAGTACTTC.

The rearrangement links TRBV12-3 or TRBV12-4 to TRBJ2-7; D tentatively reads TRBD1 or TRBD2 (7 bases each). This CDR3 contains 13 residues. The ends were cut back, 8 bases at V and 7 bases at J, with 18 bases in the middle. The chain's CDR3 is CASGGQPGREQYF. The CDR3 nucleotides are TGTGCCAGCGGGGGACAGCCCGGGAGGGAGCAGTACTTC.

This clonotype appeared a few times. The CDR3 sequence: CASEGSGGRNEQFF. CDR3 sequence (DNA): TGTGCCAGCGAGGGGAGCGGGGGGCGGAATGAGCAGTTCTTC. The chain has TRBV6-2 or TRBV6-3 and TRBJ2-1, with TRBD2 identical over 9 bases. V lost 8 bases, J lost 7 bases, and 9 bases stayed unmatched. Germline assignment: CDR1 MNHEY and CDR2 SVGEGT. The CDR3 has 14 amino acids.